This T cell receptor beta chain comes out of a study of blood T cell repertoires in COVID-19. Study background: Sites in the United States, Italy and Spain provided acute and convalescent COVID-19 samples. The cDNA or gDNA used as material had been derived from T cells, B-cell-depleted T cells, or PBMCs.

As processed by the authors: Counts of nucleated cells, estimated from reference gene primer amplification, were obtained. The data were produced by immunoSEQ multiplex PCR, yet TCRdb's version contains in-frame clones alone and is incomplete. The DNA was the basis for D and trimming; V, J and clone size are from that table. The sample yields approximately 300,000 clones, 90% seen once. This clone was found once. This CDR3 is built from 16 residues. V trimming: 0 bases; J trimming: 2 bases; junction bases outside the gene matches: 6. Germline V gene lookup returns CDR1 SGHVS and CDR2 FNYEAQ. Sample: PBMCs or T cells enriched from blood (not recorded which). The genes are TRBV7-6 and TRBJ1-2, with TRBD1 matching over 7 bases. The TCR comes from a woman aged 30 to 39 who had been exposed to COVID-19. The CDR3 nucleotides are TGTGCCAGCAGCTTAGCTGGAGGGGGCGCGAACTATGGCTACACCTTC. Its protein product is CASSLAGGGANYGYTF.